The rows below give T cell receptor beta chains drawn from one sample of a study of blood T cell repertoires in COVID-19. The protocol was immunoSEQ multiplex PCR, while the TCRdb copy is restricted to in-frame clones and leaves out a portion. Of about 500,000 clones listed, about 89% are singletons. What was sequenced was peripheral blood. These receptors were taken from a woman aged 50 to 60 with COVID-19, enrolled during active disease. Each CDR3 is given with its conserved first and last residue. Clone size appears in some rows only: once, few, many, or a class for an expanded clone.

J: TRBJ1-2
V: TRBV7-9
size: NA
CDR3: CASSRSEGYGYTF

J: TRBJ2-5
V: TRBV28
size: once
CDR3: CASSSRTSGGGETQYF

J: TRBJ1-1
V: TRBV19
size: NA
CDR3: CASSEHRGRTEAFF

J: TRBJ1-1
V: TRBV5-1
size: NA
CDR3: CASSSLPGNTEAFF

J: TRBJ1-6
V: TRBV13
size: NA
CDR3: CASSSGQGGLIGPLHF

J: TRBJ1-1
V: TRBV19
size: NA
CDR3: CASLQGRRNTEAFF

J: TRBJ2-7
V: TRBV10-3
size: NA
CDR3: CAISGGSRTYEQYF

J: TRBJ2-7
V: TRBV5-1
size: NA
CDR3: CASSLRDRGEQYF

J: TRBJ2-1
V: TRBV19
size: NA
CDR3: CASSIGGTGDEQFF

J: TRBJ2-5
V: TRBV7-3
size: NA
CDR3: CASSLGLGETQYF

J: TRBJ1-2
V: TRBV19
size: NA
CDR3: CASSIPSLTGRGYTF

J: TRBJ2-1
V: TRBV9
size: NA
CDR3: CASSAGALLRDNEQFF

J: TRBJ2-7
V: TRBV3-1/TRBV3-2
size: NA
CDR3: CASSRAGLTYEQYF

J: TRBJ2-2
V: TRBV18
size: NA
CDR3: CATPAGGGSSTGELFF

J: TRBJ1-2
V: TRBV12-3/TRBV12-4
size: NA
CDR3: CASSLGQRGYTF

J: TRBJ2-5
V: TRBV14
size: NA
CDR3: CASSQPLAGGQETQYF

J: TRBJ1-2
V: TRBV5-1
size: NA
CDR3: CASGEGAGGSYGYTF

J: TRBJ2-7
V: TRBV29-1
size: NA
CDR3: CSVESWRGSDEQYF

J: TRBJ1-4
V: TRBV2
size: NA
CDR3: CASSWSPGEEKLFF

J: TRBJ1-3
V: TRBV10-3
size: NA
CDR3: CALRTGPSNDSGNTIYF

J: TRBJ1-6
V: TRBV3-1/TRBV3-2
size: NA
CDR3: CASSTDRTGSPLHF

J: TRBJ1-5
V: TRBV28
size: NA
CDR3: CASSFTRKQPQHF